This T cell receptor (beta chain) was found in a study of TIL therapy for anti-PD-1-resistant metastatic lung cancer. Study-level information: Median patient age was approximately 58, ranging about 38-80 years.

CDR1 SGHNT and CDR2 YYREEE come from the germline V gene (reference sequence). This CDR3 is 13 amino acids long. The germline V and J ends were trimmed by 2 bases and 6 bases, with 11 bases remaining between them. Time point denoted: pre-treatment sample, taken before nivolumab and TIL therapy. Tumor tissue came from excised metastases, mostly pleural nodules or supraclavicular lymph nodes. This was the immunoSEQ v3 assay. The data were produced by immunoSEQ multiplex PCR, yet TCRdb's version contains in-frame clones alone and is incomplete. Among about 5,200 clones listed, under 70% were seen once. The TCR originated in a man between 65 and 80 years old with non-small cell lung cancer. Source: tumor tissue, taken at baseline. The chain combines TRBV5-4 with TRBJ2-5, with unresolved D. Here the CDR3 DNA reads TGTGCCAGCAGCTTCGAGCTGGGAAAGACCCAGTACTTC. This codes for CASSFELGKTQYF.